A single sample gave rise to the 10 T cell receptor beta chains below, sequenced in a study of blood T cell repertoires in COVID-19. Profiled with immunoSEQ multiplex PCR; TCRdb holds only in-frame clones, not every one. Among around 60,000 clones listed, about 80% were seen once. Sequencing was carried out using peripheral blood. All receptors come from a man aged 50 or older with COVID-19, enrolled during active disease.

The chain links TRBV18 to TRBJ1-2; D gene ambiguous. This CDR3 has 13 amino acids. V lost 5 bases and J 6 bases, leaving 13 bases between the germline ends. The V gene's germline CDR1 is KGHSH and CDR2 LQKENI. CDR3 region: CASSTTLVDGYTF. CDR3 nucleotides: TGTGCCAGCTCAACCACGTTGGTAGATGGCTACACCTTC. Full variable domain (outside the CDR3, taken from reference TRBV18 and TRBJ1-2): NAGVMQNPRHLVRRRGQEARLRCSPMKGHSHVYWYRQLPEEGLKFMVYLQKENIIDESGMPKERFSAEFPKEGPSILRIQQVVRGDSAAYFCASSTTLVDGYTFGSGTRLTVV.

CDR3 in amino acids: CASSLAQGPYEQYF. The CDR3 region has the DNA TGTGCCAGCAGCTTAGCGCAGGGCCCCTACGAGCAGTACTTC. The chain couples TRBV7-2 to TRBJ2-7; D is perhaps TRBD1 (5 bases). The V and J ends lost 0 bases and 2 bases respectively, with 8 bases between them. This CDR3 has 14 residues. Germline CDR1 and CDR2: SGHTA and FQGNSA.

This clone was observed a few times. V is TRBV9 and J is TRBJ1-1; no firm D call. V lost 4 bases and J 0 bases, leaving 22 bases between the germline ends. Germline V CDR1 and CDR2: SGDLS, YYNGEE. This CDR3 is built from 18 residues. The CDR3 DNA sequence: TGTGCCAGCAGCCCCTCGTGGCCAAACACTATTATGAACACTGAAGCTTTCTTT. Translated: CASSPSWPNTIMNTEAFF.

The V and J genes are TRBV15 and TRBJ2-5; D may be TRBD1 (6 bases). Germline V lookup: CDR1 LNHNV, CDR2 YYDKDF (reference sequence). Trimming pared 1 base from V and 0 bases from J, leaving 9 bases between. The CDR3 has 15 amino acids. CDR3 nucleotides: TGTGCCACCAGCAGAGTGGGGGCATACCAAGAGACCCAGTACTTC. It encodes CATSRVGAYQETQYF.

The chain has TRBV18 and TRBJ2-7; 8 bases agree with TRBD2. The CDR3 spans 14 residues. Germline V gene lookup returns CDR1 KGHSH and CDR2 LQKENI. The V and J ends lost 4 bases and 6 bases, in that order; junction bases with no gene match: 8. The CDR3 nucleotides are TGTGCCAGCTCACTGAGCGGGAGTTTCCGCGAGCAGTACTTC. It codes for CASSLSGSFREQYF. Combining the CDR3 with reference TRBV18 and TRBJ2-7 gives the whole variable domain NAGVMQNPRHLVRRRGQEARLRCSPMKGHSHVYWYRQLPEEGLKFMVYLQKENIIDESGMPKERFSAEFPKEGPSILRIQQVVRGDSAAYFCASSLSGSFREQYFGPGTRLTVT.

The chain couples TRBV5-1 to TRBJ2-7; no firm D call. This CDR3 has 15 residues. The V gene lost 0 bases and the J gene lost 0 bases, with 10 bases spanning the gap. CDR1 and CDR2 (germline): SGHRS, YFSETQ. The CDR3 DNA is TGCGCCAGCAGCTTGGAAGCTCGGTCCTCCTACGAGCAGTACTTC. Its translation: CASSLEARSSYEQYF.

The rearrangement links TRBV28 to TRBJ2-7; no clear D. CDR1 and CDR2 (germline): MDHEN, SYDVKM. The CDR3 spans 12 residues. Trimming pared 5 bases from V and 3 bases from J, leaving 8 bases between. The CDR3 DNA sequence: TGTGCCAGCAGTCCCAACTTCTACGAGCAGTACTTC. It codes for CASSPNFYEQYF.

The chain carries TRBV20-1 and TRBJ1-2; D gene ambiguous. Germline V gene data show CDR1 as DFQATT and CDR2 as SNEGSKA (reference sequence). V was shortened by 3 bases and J by 3 bases, with 11 bases between the two germline ends. The CDR3 is made up of 13 amino acids. CDR3 sequence reads: CSASTTEYYGYTF. DNA of the CDR3: TGCAGTGCTAGTACGACTGAGTACTATGGCTACACCTTC.

This rearrangement joins TRBV4-2 to TRBJ2-1, with a weak D call TRBD1 (7 bases). This CDR3 contains 14 residues. V gave up 0 bases and J gave up 9 bases, with 12 bases separating them. CDR1 is LGHNA, CDR2 YNFKEQ, per germline. Here the CDR3 reads CASSQDQGGAEQFF. The CDR3, as DNA: TGTGCCAGCAGCCAAGATCAGGGGGGAGCTGAGCAGTTCTTC.

V gene TRBV5-1 combines with J gene TRBJ2-1; D ambiguous. The CDR3 is 13 amino acids. V was trimmed by 1 base and J by 5 bases, leaving 7 bases between them. The germline V gene encodes CDR1 SGHRS and CDR2 YFSETQ. The CDR3 protein is CASSLTVDNEQFF. CDR3 DNA sequence: TGCGCCAGCAGCTTGACAGTGGACAATGAGCAGTTCTTC.